One sample yielded the 12 T cell receptor beta chains listed below, sequenced in a study of human T cells and chemical hapten exposure. One entry per CDR3 protein, called by TCRdb with MiXCR from the RACE reads. The data hold approximately 120,000 distinct CDR3 sequences, with roughly 9% observed a single time. Regarding time point: patch test 2, 6 weeks after DPC sensitization. Documented treatment: therapeutic diphenylcyclopropenone sensitization with weekly scalp DPC. Sequences were derived from whole blood, sampled in connection with sensitization to the hapten diphenylcyclopropenone (DPC). The receptors here all came from a woman aged 40 to 50 with alopecia areata. Some clones in this sample may be carry-over from other donors' samples.

This clonotype has more than one count but fewer than ten. The rearrangement links TRBV5-1 to TRBJ2-1, with 8 bases fitting TRBD2. With V trimmed by 0 bases and J by 4 bases, 6 bases remained unmatched. The CDR3 is made up of 16 amino acids. The germline V gene encodes CDR1 SGHRS and CDR2 YFSETQ. CDR3 sequence (DNA): TGCGCCAGCAGCTTGGCCCCACCGGGGGGGTACAATGAGCAGTTCTTC. This translates into CASSLAPPGGYNEQFF.

This clonotype was recorded at least ten times. V and J are TRBV20-1 and TRBJ2-7; D gene ambiguous. The CDR3 spans 13 residues. Trimming took off 1 base at V and 2 bases at J, with 9 bases between the two ends. Germline assignment: CDR1 DFQATT and CDR2 SNEGSKA (reference sequence). CDR3 coding DNA: TGCAGTGCTAGAGTTCCAGGAACCTACGAGCAGTACTTC. This gives the protein CSARVPGTYEQYF.

This clonotype was counted many times. The V gene is TRBV6-2 or TRBV6-3, the J gene TRBJ2-7, with D possibly being TRBD1 or TRBD2 (5 bases each). The CDR3 runs 16 residues. The V and J ends lost 7 bases and 6 bases respectively, with 25 bases between them. From germline, CDR1 is MNHEY and CDR2 SVGEGT. The CDR3 coding sequence is TGTGCCAGCACCTCCCGGGGCAGCGCGAGTACCGGCGAGCAGTACTTC. Amino acids: CASTSRGSASTGEQYF.

This clonotype showed up many times. The chain links TRBV11-2 to TRBJ2-5; D unclear. CDR3 size: 11 residues. V was pared by 5 bases and J by 0 bases, with 1 base between. Germline CDR1 reads SGHAT; CDR2 reads FQNNGV. The CDR3 DNA reads TGTGCCAGCAGCGACCAAGAGACCCAGTACTTC. It is translated as CASSDQETQYF.

The rearrangement uses TRBV20-1 and TRBJ2-7, with 9 bases fitting TRBD2. V shed 6 bases, J shed 2 bases, and the junction held 8 bases outside the gene matches. The germline CDR1 and CDR2 sequences are DFQATT and SNEGSKA (reference sequence). The CDR3 sequence is 14 residues long. The CDR3 spells CSAPLRTSAYEQYF. In DNA form, the CDR3 reads TGCAGTGCCCCCCTCCGGACTAGCGCCTACGAGCAGTACTTC.

The CDR3 sequence is CASSIGQGGLGTEAFF. In DNA form, the CDR3 reads TGTGCCAGCAGTATCGGACAGGGAGGGTTGGGCACTGAAGCTTTCTTT. This chain links TRBV6-6 with TRBJ1-1, with 8 bases lining up with TRBD1. This CDR3 region has 16 residues. V gave up 5 bases and J gave up 4 bases; unmatched junction bases: 12. CDR1 and CDR2 (germline): MNHNY, SVGAGI (reference sequence).

This clonotype was recorded at least ten times. The V gene is TRBV7-2, the J gene TRBJ2-3; D uncertain. Deletions cut 5 bases from V and 3 bases from J, with 9 bases between. There are 13 residues in the CDR3. Germline CDR1 SGHTA, CDR2 FQGNSA. CDR3: CASSRDWTDTQYF. DNA of the CDR3: TGTGCCAGCAGCCGCGACTGGACAGATACGCAGTATTTT.

The sample holds a few counts of this clonotype. The chain couples TRBV5-1 to TRBJ1-2; no clear D. From germline, CDR1 is SGHRS and CDR2 YFSETQ. This CDR3 has 14 amino acids. Deletions cut 7 bases from V and 1 base from J, with 14 bases between. The CDR3 bases are TGCGCCAGCGCCCCGGGGTCCAGTAACTATGGCTACACCTTC. Protein product: CASAPGSSNYGYTF.

This clonotype showed up many times. The rearrangement uses TRBV18 and TRBJ2-1; TRBD2 aligns across 13 bases. CDR1 is KGHSH and CDR2 is LQKENI in the germline V gene. V shed 3 bases and J 7 bases; nucleotides not matched to a gene: 6. The CDR3 sequence is 16 residues long. CDR3 residues: CASSPLLAGGPNEQFF. The CDR3 DNA sequence: TGTGCCAGCTCACCCCTACTAGCGGGGGGGCCTAATGAGCAGTTCTTC.

This clonotype was found many times. The V call is TRBV11-2, the J call TRBJ2-1, with D unresolved. The CDR3 extends over 12 amino acids. Germline assignment: CDR1 SGHAT and CDR2 FQNNGV. The V and J ends lost 5 bases and 7 bases respectively, with 9 bases between them. The CDR3 is CASSPRSNEQFF. The CDR3 coding sequence is TGTGCCAGCAGCCCCCGGAGTAATGAGCAGTTCTTC. Together with reference TRBV11-2 and TRBJ2-1, the CDR3 gives the full variable domain: EAGVAQSPRYKIIEKRQSVAFWCNPISGHATLYWYQQILGQGPKLLIQFQNNGVVDDSQLPKDRFSAERLKGVDSTLKIQPAKLEDSAVYLCASSPRSNEQFFGPGTRLTVL.

This clonotype came up many times. This chain uses TRBV28 with TRBJ2-1, with 7 nucleotides matching TRBD1. V dropped 5 bases and J dropped 12; count of bases not matched to a gene: 10. The CDR3 runs 13 residues. The germline gives CDR1 MDHEN, CDR2 SYDVKM. The DNA of the CDR3 is TGTGCCAGCAGTCAGGGACAGCCCCCAGGGCAGTTCTTC. This codes for CASSQGQPPGQFF.

As regards this clonotype: A far larger clone is just one base off, so this is likely a read error. The chain is built from TRBV20-1 and TRBJ1-6; D might be TRBD1 (6 bases). The germline gives CDR1 DFQATT, CDR2 SNEGSKA (reference sequence). The CDR3 covers 15 residues. The DNA of the CDR3 is TGCAGTGCTAGAGACCCAGGGGCGGGCAATTCATCCCTCCATTTT. Its protein product is CSARDPGAGNSSLHF.